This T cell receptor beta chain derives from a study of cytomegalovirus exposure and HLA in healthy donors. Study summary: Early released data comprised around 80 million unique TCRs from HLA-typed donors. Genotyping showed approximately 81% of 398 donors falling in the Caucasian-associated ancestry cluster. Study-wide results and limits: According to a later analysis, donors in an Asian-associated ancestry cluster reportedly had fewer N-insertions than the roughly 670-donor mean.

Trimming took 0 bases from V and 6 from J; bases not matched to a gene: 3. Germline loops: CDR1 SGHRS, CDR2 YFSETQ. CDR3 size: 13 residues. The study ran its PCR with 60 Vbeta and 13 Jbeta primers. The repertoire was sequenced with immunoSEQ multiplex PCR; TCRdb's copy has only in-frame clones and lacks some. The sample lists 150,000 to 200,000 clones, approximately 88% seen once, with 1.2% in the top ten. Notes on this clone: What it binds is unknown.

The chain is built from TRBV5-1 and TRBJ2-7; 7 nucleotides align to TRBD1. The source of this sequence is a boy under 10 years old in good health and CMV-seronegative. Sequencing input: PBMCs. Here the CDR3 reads CASSLGQGGEQYV. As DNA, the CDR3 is TGCGCCAGCAGCTTGGGACAGGGCGGCGAGCAGTACGTC.